This entry describes one T cell receptor beta chain. Naivety among CD8 cells was defined by CD45RO negativity and positive CCR7 selection, thereby excluding terminally differentiated effector memory CD45RA+ cells. This sample is part of a study of shared clonotypes between healthy human individuals. Only in-frame clones appear in the TCRdb table, and some are missing; sequencing was by immunoSEQ multiplex PCR. The sample holds roughly 2,000,000 clones; less than 95% are singletons and the top ten take under 1.5%. Per the germline V gene, CDR1 is SGHAT and CDR2 is FQNNGV. V lost 2 bases and J lost 6, with 19 bases in between. The CDR3 contains 16 residues.

The chain is built from TRBV11-2 and TRBJ1-2, with D tentatively TRBD1 (6 bases). Material for sequencing was naive CD8+ T cells sorted from blood. This TCR derives from a man aged 18 to 30 in good health. This CDR3 is CASSLTPLGTINGYTF. The CDR3 DNA reads as TGTGCCAGCAGCTTAACCCCTCTAGGGACAATCAATGGCTACACCTTC.